One T cell receptor beta chain is described in this entry. Antigen specificity is unknown. Random hexamers primed reverse transcription of about 0.45 to 1 ug RNA. Across 54 Vbeta and 13 Jbeta, TCR beta CDR3 was amplified with immunoSEQ multiplex PCR. In TCRdb, the immunoSEQ multiplex PCR reads were re-called with MiXCR into one record per CDR3 protein. The sample shows 50,000 to 65,000 distinct CDR3 sequences, around nine tenths of them seen only once. Age- and sex-matched healthy donors served as the control group. Isolation of CD8+ and CD4+ T cells was performed negatively, whereas enrichment of TEMRA cells was done by FACS. CDR3 length: 19 residues. The junction had 16 bases not matched to a gene; V was cut back by 1 base and J by 4 bases. Germline V CDR1 and CDR2: MDHEN, SYDVKM. The data originate from a study of CD8 T cells in Susac syndrome. Study-level findings and limits: The study admitted that it had a relatively small number of individuals in its TCR sequencing and HLA analysis.

This chain uses TRBV28 with TRBJ2-3; 8 bases align to TRBD1. The sequenced sample consisted of CD8+ T cells from PBMCs. The TCR sequence derives from a human donor in good health. The CDR3 spells CASSLLRTSAGGVSDTQYF. Here the CDR3 DNA reads TGTGCCAGCAGTTTATTACGGACTTCGGCAGGGGGCGTTTCAGATACGCAGTATTTT.